Below, 20 T cell receptor beta chains from the same sample are listed, as sequenced in a study of T-cell memory formation after mild COVID-19. TCRdb reprocessed the 5' RACE reads with MiXCR, giving one entry per CDR3 protein. Of 360,000 or so distinct CDR3 sequences in the sample, 25% to 30% were seen once. The sequenced sample consisted of PBMCs or a T cell subset sorted from them (not recorded which). The receptors were sampled from an adult woman who had mild COVID-19 (a few samples of this study predate the infection). Cell type and time point are not known.

The rearrangement uses TRBV5-6 and TRBJ2-3, with D perhaps given as TRBD1 or TRBD2 (6 bases each). CDR1 and CDR2 from the germline V gene are SGHDT and YYEEEE. The CDR3 spans 13 residues. V lost 4 bases and J lost 6, with 12 bases in between. DNA of the CDR3: TGTGCCAGCAGCCGCCGGAGGGGGGATACGCAGTATTTT. Translated: CASSRRRGDTQYF. Full variable domain (rest looked up from reference TRBV5-6 and TRBJ2-3): DAGVTQSPTHLIKTRGQQVTLRCSPKSGHDTVSWYQQALGQGPQFIFQYYEEEERQRGNFPDRFSGHQFPNYSSELNVNALLLGDSALYLCASSRRRGDTQYFGPGTRLTVL.

The rearrangement links TRBV4-2 to TRBJ2-1; D not resolved. V dropped 0 bases and J dropped 5 bases, with 11 bases sitting between them. Germline V gene data show CDR1 as LGHNA and CDR2 as YNFKEQ. The CDR3 consists of 15 residues. CDR3 loop: CASSQDRVGDNEQFF. In DNA form, the CDR3 reads TGTGCCAGCAGCCAAGATAGGGTCGGCGACAATGAGCAGTTCTTC.

The rearrangement uses TRBV2 and TRBJ2-3; D not certain. This CDR3 has 12 residues. CDR1 and CDR2 (germline): SNHLY, FYNNEI. Trimming took off 8 bases at V and 4 bases at J, with 10 bases between the two ends. The CDR3 sequence is CASHGRPDTQYF. CDR3 DNA sequence: TGTGCCAGCCATGGACGTCCAGATACGCAGTATTTT.

This rearrangement joins TRBV20-1 to TRBJ2-3, with unresolved D. Germline V gene sequence: CDR1 DFQATT, CDR2 SNEGSKA (reference sequence). Trimming removed 3 bases at V and 2 bases at J, with 12 bases between. This CDR3 has 14 amino acids. As DNA, the CDR3 is TGCAGTGCTAGTCCCCGACTGTACACAGATACGCAGTATTTT. Protein: CSASPRLYTDTQYF.

The rearrangement links TRBV5-1 to TRBJ2-5; D not certain. The CDR3 runs 15 residues. The V gene lost 1 base and the J gene lost 3 bases, with 13 bases spanning the gap. CDR1 SGHRS and CDR2 YFSETQ come from the germline V gene. CDR3 region: CASSLSSRTEETQYF. CDR3 sequence (DNA): TGCGCCAGCAGCTTGTCCTCCCGTACTGAAGAGACCCAGTACTTC.

The chain combines TRBV12-3 or TRBV12-4 with TRBJ1-6; possibly TRBD1 for D (5 bases). This CDR3 has 12 amino acids. V was clipped by 2 bases and J by 17 bases, with 13 bases between them. The CDR3 protein is CASSLSGGGVHF. The DNA of the CDR3 is TGTGCCAGCAGTTTATCTGGCGGGGGAGTCCACTTT.

The chain is built from TRBV7-6 and TRBJ2-5; D remains ambiguous. Germline V gene sequence: CDR1 SGHVS, CDR2 FNYEAQ. The V end lost 4 bases, the J end lost 3 bases, and 15 bases lay between the germline ends. This CDR3 is 15 amino acids long. This chain's CDR3 is CASSSPFGGEETQYF. The CDR3 nucleotides are TGTGCCAGCAGCTCCCCTTTTGGTGGGGAAGAGACCCAGTACTTC.

The V and J genes are TRBV4-1 and TRBJ2-7, with D possibly being TRBD1 or TRBD2 (5 bases each). Germline CDR1 and CDR2: MGHRA and YSYEKL. CDR3 length equals 15 residues. V was shortened by 5 bases and J by 0 bases, with 14 bases between the two germline ends. The CDR3 here is CASSYTGTDSYEQYF. CDR3 coding DNA: TGCGCCAGCAGCTACACCGGGACCGACTCCTACGAGCAGTACTTC.

The chain's CDR3 is CASSLGASGAFGEQYF. The CDR3 bases are TGCGCCAGCAGCTTGGGAGCTAGCGGGGCCTTTGGGGAGCAGTACTTC. V is TRBV5-1 and J is TRBJ2-7, with TRBD2 matching 9 bases. This CDR3 spans 16 amino acids. V dropped 0 bases and J dropped 7; count of bases not matched to a gene: 11. In germline, CDR1 is SGHRS, CDR2 YFSETQ.

This clonotype has only a few counts. The chain recombines TRBV29-1 with TRBJ2-7, with D maybe TRBD2 (6 bases). Trimming removed 6 bases at V and 4 bases at J, with 16 bases between. CDR1 SQVTM and CDR2 ANQGSEA come from the germline V gene. The CDR3 totals 13 residues. The CDR3 spells CSVRPRGIYEQYF. For the CDR3, the DNA is TGCAGCGTACGACCTCGGGGGATTTACGAGCAGTACTTC.

Only a few counts were recorded for this clonotype. The V gene is TRBV5-4, the J gene TRBJ2-2; D possibly corresponds to TRBD2 (7 bases). CDR3 length: 16 amino acids. The germline gives CDR1 SGHNT, CDR2 YYREEE (reference sequence). Trimming shortened V by 2 bases and J by 4 bases, and 15 bases separated the two germline ends. Here the CDR3 DNA reads TGTGCCAGCAGCTTAACAGGGAGGGAACCCACCGGGGAGCTGTTTTTT. Translating it yields CASSLTGREPTGELFF.

This clonotype was observed at least ten times. One junction end does not reproduce the germline sequence, and a read error may be involved. CDR3 DNA sequence: TGCGCCAGCAGCTTGGCAGGTGGCTACACCTTC. Translated, it gives CASSLAGGYTF. The chain uses TRBV12-3 or TRBV12-4 and TRBJ1-2; D is undetermined. CDR3 length equals 11 residues.

In nucleotides, the CDR3 is TGTGCCTGGAGTCCCCCTGGACGCCTTGAGGGCTACACCTTC. This sequence encodes CAWSPPGRLEGYTF. The chain uses TRBV30 and TRBJ1-2; D unclear. Deletions cut 2 bases from V and 8 bases from J, with 18 bases between. This CDR3 comprises 14 residues. Germline CDR1 reads GTSNPN; CDR2 reads SVGIG (reference sequence).

The chain uses TRBV20-1 and TRBJ2-2; no firm D call. The CDR3 contains 11 residues. V shed 2 bases and J shed 6 bases, with 4 bases lying between them. The germline CDR1 and CDR2 sequences are DFQATT and SNEGSKA (reference sequence). CDR3 bases: TGCAGTGCTAGATGGTCCGGGGAGCTGTTTTTT. Translation gives CSARWSGELFF.

V gene TRBV6-5 combines with J gene TRBJ2-7, with D possibly matching TRBD2 (6 bases). The CDR3 loop spans 14 amino acids. Germline CDR1 and CDR2: MNHEY and SVGAGI. Trimming removed 2 bases from V and 0 bases from J, with 8 bases in between. CDR3 sequence reads: CASSYTSSSYEQYF. The CDR3 nucleotides are TGTGCCAGCAGTTACACTAGCAGCTCCTACGAGCAGTACTTC.

The sample holds a few counts of this clonotype. This chain connects TRBV12-3 or TRBV12-4 to TRBJ1-1; TRBD1 matches 12 bases. With V trimmed by 5 bases and J by 8 bases, 6 bases remained unmatched. CDR3 size: 14 residues. This chain's CDR3 is CASSPGQGAREAFF. The CDR3 DNA sequence: TGTGCCAGCAGTCCGGGACAGGGGGCGAGGGAAGCTTTCTTT.

The rearrangement links TRBV3-1 to TRBJ2-1; 7 bases are a match to TRBD2. CDR1 is LGHDT and CDR2 is YNNKEL in the germline V gene (reference sequence). The CDR3 sequence is 16 residues long. The V gene end was trimmed by 1 base and the J gene end by 4 bases; junction bases not matched to a gene: 7. The CDR3 nucleotides read TGTGCCAGCAGCCAAGGAAGGCTAGCGGCGTACAATGAGCAGTTCTTC. Translated: CASSQGRLAAYNEQFF.

This clonotype showed up just a few times. The V and J genes are TRBV29-1 and TRBJ2-1, with TRBD2 matching 7 bases. CDR1 SQVTM and CDR2 ANQGSEA come from the germline V gene. The length of the CDR3 is 12 residues. This CDR3 reads CSSQREANEQFF. Here the CDR3 DNA reads TGCTCCTCCCAGCGGGAAGCAAATGAGCAGTTCTTC.

CDR3 DNA sequence: TGCGCCACCTTTTCCCCCTGGGATACTGAAGCTTTCTTT. Residues: CATFSPWDTEAFF. This chain connects TRBV5-1 to TRBJ1-1; D gene ambiguous. V shed 9 bases and J shed 5 bases, with 17 bases lying between them. The CDR3 length is 13 residues. Germline CDR1 SGHRS, CDR2 YFSETQ.

The chain joins TRBV5-5 to TRBJ2-5; D is perhaps TRBD1 (6 bases). Germline loops: CDR1 SGHKS, CDR2 YYEKEE (reference sequence). The V and J ends lost 0 bases and 2 bases respectively, with 17 bases between them. The CDR3 covers 17 residues. CDR3 sequence (DNA): TGTGCCAGCAGCTTGGGTCCCGGGGCAGGGGAACAAGAGACCCAGTACTTC. It specifies CASSLGPGAGEQETQYF.